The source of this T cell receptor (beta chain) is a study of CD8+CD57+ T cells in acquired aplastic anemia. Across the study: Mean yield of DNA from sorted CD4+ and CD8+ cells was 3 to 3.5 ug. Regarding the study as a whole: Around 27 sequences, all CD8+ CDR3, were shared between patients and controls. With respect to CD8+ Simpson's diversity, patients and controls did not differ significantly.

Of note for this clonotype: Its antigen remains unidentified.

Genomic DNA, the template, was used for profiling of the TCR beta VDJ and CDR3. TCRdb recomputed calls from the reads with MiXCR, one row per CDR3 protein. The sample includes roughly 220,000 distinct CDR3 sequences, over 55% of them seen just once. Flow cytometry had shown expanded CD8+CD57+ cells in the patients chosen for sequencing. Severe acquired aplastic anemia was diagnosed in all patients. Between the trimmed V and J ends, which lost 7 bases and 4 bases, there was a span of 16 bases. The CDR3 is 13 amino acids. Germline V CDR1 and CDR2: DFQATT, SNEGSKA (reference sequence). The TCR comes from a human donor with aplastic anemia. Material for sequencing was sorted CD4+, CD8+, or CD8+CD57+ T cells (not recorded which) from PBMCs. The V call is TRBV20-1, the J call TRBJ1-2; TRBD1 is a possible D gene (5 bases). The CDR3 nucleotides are TGCAGTGGCGATGCGGGGGGATCCTATGGCTACACCTTC. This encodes CSGDAGGSYGYTF.